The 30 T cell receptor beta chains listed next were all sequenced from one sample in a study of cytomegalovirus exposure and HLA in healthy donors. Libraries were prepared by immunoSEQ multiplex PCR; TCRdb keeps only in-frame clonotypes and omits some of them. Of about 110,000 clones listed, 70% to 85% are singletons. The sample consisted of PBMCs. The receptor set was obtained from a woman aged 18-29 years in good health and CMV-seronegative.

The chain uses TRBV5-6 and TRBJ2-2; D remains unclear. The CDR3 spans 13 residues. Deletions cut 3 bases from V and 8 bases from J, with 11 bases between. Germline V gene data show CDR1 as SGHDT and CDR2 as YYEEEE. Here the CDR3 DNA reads TGTGCCAGCAGCTCTGGAGCGCTGGGGGAGCTGTTTTTT. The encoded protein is CASSSGALGELFF. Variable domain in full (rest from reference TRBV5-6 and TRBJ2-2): DAGVTQSPTHLIKTRGQQVTLRCSPKSGHDTVSWYQQALGQGPQFIFQYYEEEERQRGNFPDRFSGHQFPNYSSELNVNALLLGDSALYLCASSSGALGELFFGEGSRLTVL.

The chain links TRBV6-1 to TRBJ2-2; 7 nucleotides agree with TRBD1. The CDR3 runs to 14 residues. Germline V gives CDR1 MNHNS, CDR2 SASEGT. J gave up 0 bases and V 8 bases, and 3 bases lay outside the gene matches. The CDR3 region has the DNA TGTGCCAGCCGGGACAGCTCGAACACCGGGGAGCTGTTTTTT. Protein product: CASRDSSNTGELFF.

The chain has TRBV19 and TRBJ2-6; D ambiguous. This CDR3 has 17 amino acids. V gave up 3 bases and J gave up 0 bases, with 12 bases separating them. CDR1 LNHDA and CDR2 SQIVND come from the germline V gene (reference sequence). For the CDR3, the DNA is TGTGCCAGTAGTATCAACAGTATACTCTCTGGGGCCAACGTCCTGACTTTC. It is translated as CASSINSILSGANVLTF.

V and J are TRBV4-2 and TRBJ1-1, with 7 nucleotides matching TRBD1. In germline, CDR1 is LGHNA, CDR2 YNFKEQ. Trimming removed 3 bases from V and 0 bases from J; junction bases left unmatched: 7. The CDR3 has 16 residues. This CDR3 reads CASSQGEGGMNTEAFF. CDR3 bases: TGTGCCAGCAGCCAGGGTGAAGGGGGCATGAACACTGAAGCTTTCTTT.

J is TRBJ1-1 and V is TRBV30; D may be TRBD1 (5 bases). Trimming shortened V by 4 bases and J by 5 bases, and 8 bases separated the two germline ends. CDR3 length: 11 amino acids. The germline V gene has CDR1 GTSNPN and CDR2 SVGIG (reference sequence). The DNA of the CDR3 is TGTGCCTGGATCCGGGGGACTGAAGCTTTCTTT. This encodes CAWIRGTEAFF.

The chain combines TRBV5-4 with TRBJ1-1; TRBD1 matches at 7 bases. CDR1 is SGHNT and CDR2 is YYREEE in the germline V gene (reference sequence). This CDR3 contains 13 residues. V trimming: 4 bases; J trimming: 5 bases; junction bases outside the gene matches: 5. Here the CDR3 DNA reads TGTGCCAGCAGCATCAGGGGGAAGACTGAAGCTTTCTTT. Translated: CASSIRGKTEAFF.

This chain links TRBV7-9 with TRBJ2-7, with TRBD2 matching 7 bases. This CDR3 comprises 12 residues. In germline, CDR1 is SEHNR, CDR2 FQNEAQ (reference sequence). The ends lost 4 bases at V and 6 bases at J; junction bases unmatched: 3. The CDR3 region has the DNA TGTGCCAGCAGCTCCGCTAGCGGCGAGCAGTACTTC. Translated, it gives CASSSASGEQYF. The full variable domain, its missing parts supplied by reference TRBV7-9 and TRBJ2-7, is DTGVSQNPRHKITKRGQNVTFRCDPISEHNRLYWYRQTLGQGPEFLTYFQNEAQLEKSRLLSDRFSAERPKGSFSTLEIQRTEQGDSAMYLCASSSASGEQYFGPGTRLTVT.

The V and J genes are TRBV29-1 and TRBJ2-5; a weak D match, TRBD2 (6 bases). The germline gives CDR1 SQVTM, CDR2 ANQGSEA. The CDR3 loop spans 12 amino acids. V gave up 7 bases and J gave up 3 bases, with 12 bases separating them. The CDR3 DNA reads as TGCAGCGGCCGGACGGGAGAAGAGACCCAGTACTTC. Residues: CSGRTGEETQYF. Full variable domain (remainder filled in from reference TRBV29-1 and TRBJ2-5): SAVISQKPSRDICQRGTSLTIQCQVDSQVTMMFWYRQQPGQSLTLIATANQGSEATYESGFVIDKFPISRPNLTFSTLTVSNMSPEDSSIYLCSGRTGEETQYFGPGTRLLVL.

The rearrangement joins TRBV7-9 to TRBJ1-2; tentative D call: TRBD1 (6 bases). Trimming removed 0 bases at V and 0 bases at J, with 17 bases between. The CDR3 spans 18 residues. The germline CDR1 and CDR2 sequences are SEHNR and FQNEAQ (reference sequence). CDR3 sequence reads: CASSLAPRGAGANYGYTF. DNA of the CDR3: TGTGCCAGCAGCTTAGCGCCTCGGGGGGCCGGAGCTAACTATGGCTACACCTTC.

The chain's CDR3 is CASSHATSGGFTGELFF. The CDR3 DNA sequence: TGCGCCAGCAGCCACGCCACTAGCGGGGGATTCACCGGGGAGCTGTTTTTT. This chain uses TRBV4-1 with TRBJ2-2; the match to TRBD2 covers 11 bases. Germline V gene sequence: CDR1 MGHRA, CDR2 YSYEKL. The V and J ends lost 3 bases and 4 bases, in that order; junction bases with no gene match: 7. This CDR3 region has 17 residues.

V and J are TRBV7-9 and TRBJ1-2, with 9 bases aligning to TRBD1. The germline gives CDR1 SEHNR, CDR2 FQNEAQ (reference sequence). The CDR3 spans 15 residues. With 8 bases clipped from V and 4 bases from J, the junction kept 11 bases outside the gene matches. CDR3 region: CASPLGTGSFYGYTF. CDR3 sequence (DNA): TGTGCCAGCCCCCTTGGGACAGGGTCCTTCTATGGCTACACCTTC.

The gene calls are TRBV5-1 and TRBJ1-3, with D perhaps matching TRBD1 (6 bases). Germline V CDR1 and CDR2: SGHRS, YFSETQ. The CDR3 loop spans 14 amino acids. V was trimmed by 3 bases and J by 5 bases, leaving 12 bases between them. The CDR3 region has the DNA TGCGCCAGCAGCTCGACGGACAGACGAAACACCATATATTTT. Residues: CASSSTDRRNTIYF. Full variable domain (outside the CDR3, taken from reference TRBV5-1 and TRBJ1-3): KAGVTQTPRYLIKTRGQQVTLSCSPISGHRSVSWYQQTPGQGLQFLFEYFSETQRNKGNFPGRFSGRQFSNSRSEMNVSTLELGDSALYLCASSSTDRRNTIYFGEGSWLTVV.

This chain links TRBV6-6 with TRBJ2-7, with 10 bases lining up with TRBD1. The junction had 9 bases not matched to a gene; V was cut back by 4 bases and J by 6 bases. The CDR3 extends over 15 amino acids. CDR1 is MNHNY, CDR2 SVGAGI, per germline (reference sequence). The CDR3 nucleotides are TGTGCCAGCAGTTCCCCGGACAGGGGGGAGTTCGAGCAGTACTTC. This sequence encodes CASSSPDRGEFEQYF.

The DNA for the CDR3 is TGTGCCAGCCTCGGACAAACCACCGGGGAGCTGTTTTTT. It encodes CASLGQTTGELFF. The chain is built from TRBV6-1 and TRBJ2-2, with D possibly TRBD1 on 5 matching bases. The CDR3 runs 13 residues. V lost 8 bases, J lost 4 bases, and 11 bases lay in between. Germline lookup yields CDR1 MNHNS and CDR2 SASEGT.

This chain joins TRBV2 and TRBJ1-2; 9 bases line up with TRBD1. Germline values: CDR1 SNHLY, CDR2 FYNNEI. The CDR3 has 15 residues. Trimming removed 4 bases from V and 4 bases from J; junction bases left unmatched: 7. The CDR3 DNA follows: TGTGCCAGCAGTGGAACAGGGGGCGCCAGCTATGGCTACACCTTC. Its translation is CASSGTGGASYGYTF.

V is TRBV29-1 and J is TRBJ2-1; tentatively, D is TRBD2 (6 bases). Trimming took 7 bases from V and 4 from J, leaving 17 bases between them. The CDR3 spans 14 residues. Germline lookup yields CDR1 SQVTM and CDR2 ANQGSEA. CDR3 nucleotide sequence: TGCAGCGCGTTCCCCGGGACTTTATACAATGAGCAGTTCTTC. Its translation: CSAFPGTLYNEQFF.

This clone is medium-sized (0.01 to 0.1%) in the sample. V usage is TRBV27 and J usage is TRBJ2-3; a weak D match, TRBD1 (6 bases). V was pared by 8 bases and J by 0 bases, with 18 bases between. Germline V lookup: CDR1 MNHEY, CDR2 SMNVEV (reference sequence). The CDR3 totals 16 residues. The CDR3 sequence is CASGGWVASSTDTQYF. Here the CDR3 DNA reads TGTGCCAGCGGGGGCTGGGTCGCATCTAGCACAGATACGCAGTATTTT.

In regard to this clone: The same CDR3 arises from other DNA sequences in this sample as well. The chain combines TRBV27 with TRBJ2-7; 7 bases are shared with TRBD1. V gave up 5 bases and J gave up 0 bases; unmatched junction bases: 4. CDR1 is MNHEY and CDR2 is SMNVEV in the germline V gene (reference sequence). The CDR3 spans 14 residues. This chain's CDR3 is CASSPRDSSYEQYF. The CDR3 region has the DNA TGTGCCAGCAGTCCCCGGGACAGCTCCTACGAGCAGTACTTC.

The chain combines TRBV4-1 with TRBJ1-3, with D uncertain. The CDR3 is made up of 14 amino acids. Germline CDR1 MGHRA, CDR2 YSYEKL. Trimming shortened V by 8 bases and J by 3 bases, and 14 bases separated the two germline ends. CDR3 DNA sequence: TGCGCCAGCGATTCCCTAGAGAGTGGAAACACCATATATTTT. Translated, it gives CASDSLESGNTIYF.

The CDR3, as DNA: TGTGCCAGCAGCGTCCACACCGGGACCCAGGGGAGTTCTGGGGCCAACGTCCTGACTTTC. Its translation: CASSVHTGTQGSSGANVLTF. The chain has TRBV21-1 and TRBJ2-6; the D call of TRBD1 is as the table states it, not checked on the DNA. TRBV21-1 is a pseudogene locus. The CDR3 is made up of 20 amino acids.

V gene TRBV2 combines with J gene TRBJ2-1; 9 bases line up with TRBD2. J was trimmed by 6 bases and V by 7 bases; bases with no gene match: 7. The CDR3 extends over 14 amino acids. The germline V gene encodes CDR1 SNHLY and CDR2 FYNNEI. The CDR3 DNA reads TGTGCCAGCAAACCGGGACTAGCCGCCAATGAGCAGTTCTTC. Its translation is CASKPGLAANEQFF.

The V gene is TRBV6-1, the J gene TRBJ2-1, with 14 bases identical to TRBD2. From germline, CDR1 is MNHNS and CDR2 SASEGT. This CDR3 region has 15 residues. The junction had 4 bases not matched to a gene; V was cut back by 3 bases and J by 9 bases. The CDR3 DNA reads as TGTGCCAGCAGTGAGGGACTAGCGGGGGAAGGTGAGCAGTTCTTC. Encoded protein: CASSEGLAGEGEQFF.

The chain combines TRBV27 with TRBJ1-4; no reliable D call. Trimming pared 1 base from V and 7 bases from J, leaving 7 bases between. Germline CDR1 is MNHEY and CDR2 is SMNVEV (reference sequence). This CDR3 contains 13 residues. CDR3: CASSLYSGEKLFF. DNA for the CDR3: TGTGCCAGCAGTTTATACAGTGGTGAAAAACTGTTTTTT.

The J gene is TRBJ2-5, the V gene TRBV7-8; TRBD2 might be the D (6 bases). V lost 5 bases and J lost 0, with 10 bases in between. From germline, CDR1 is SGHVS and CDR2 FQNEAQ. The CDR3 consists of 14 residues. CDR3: CASSRRENQETQYF. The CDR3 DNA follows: TGTGCCAGCAGCCGGCGGGAAAACCAAGAGACCCAGTACTTC.

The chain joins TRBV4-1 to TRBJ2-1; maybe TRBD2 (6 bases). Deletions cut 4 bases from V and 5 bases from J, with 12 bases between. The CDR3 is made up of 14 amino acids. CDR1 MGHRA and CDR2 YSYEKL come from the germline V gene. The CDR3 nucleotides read TGCGCCAGCAGCCGCCTGTCGGGGGACAATGAGCAGTTCTTC. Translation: CASSRLSGDNEQFF.

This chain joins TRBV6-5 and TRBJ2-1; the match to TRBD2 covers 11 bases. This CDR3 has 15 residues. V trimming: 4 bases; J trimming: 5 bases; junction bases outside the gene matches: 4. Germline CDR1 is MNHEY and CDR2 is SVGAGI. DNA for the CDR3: TGTGCCAGCAGTTTAGCGGGGGGGCCCAACAATGAGCAGTTCTTC. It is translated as CASSLAGGPNNEQFF.

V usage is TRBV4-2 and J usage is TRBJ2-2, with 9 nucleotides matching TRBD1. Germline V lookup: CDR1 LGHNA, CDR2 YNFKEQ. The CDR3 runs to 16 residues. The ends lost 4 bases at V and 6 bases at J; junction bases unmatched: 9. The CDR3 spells CASSLGTGKGPGELFF. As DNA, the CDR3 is TGTGCCAGCAGCCTCGGGACAGGGAAGGGTCCCGGGGAGCTGTTTTTT.

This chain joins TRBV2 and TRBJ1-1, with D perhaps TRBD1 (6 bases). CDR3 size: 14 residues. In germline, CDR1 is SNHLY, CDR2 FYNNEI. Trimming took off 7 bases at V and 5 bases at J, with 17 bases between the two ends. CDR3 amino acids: CASTPGAPGTEAFF. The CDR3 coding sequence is TGTGCCAGCACTCCAGGGGCCCCGGGGACTGAAGCTTTCTTT.

CDR3 protein: CASSIRGGDEQFF. In DNA, the CDR3 is TGTGCCAGTAGTATCCGGGGCGGGGATGAGCAGTTCTTC. The chain employs TRBV19 and TRBJ2-1; the D gene is possibly TRBD2 (6 bases). Germline CDR1 is LNHDA and CDR2 is SQIVND (reference sequence). Trimming stripped 3 bases from V and 8 bases from J, with 11 bases between. The CDR3 runs 13 residues.

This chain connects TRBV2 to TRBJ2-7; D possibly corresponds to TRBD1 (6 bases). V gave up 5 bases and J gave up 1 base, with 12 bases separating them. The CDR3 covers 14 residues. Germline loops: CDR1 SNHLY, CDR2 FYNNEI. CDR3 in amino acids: CASSNPGDSYEQYF. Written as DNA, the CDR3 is TGTGCCAGCAGTAATCCAGGGGATTCCTACGAGCAGTACTTC.